A single sample gave rise to the 25 T cell receptor beta chains below, sequenced in a study of CD8 T cells in ankylosing spondylitis (TCRdb year 2017). Receptors were amplified or captured by 5' RACE. Sequencing used an Illumina HiSeq 2500. TCRdb redid the processing of the public reads, applying fastp at Q25 and MiXCR, and retained in-frame beta chains. CDR3 protein sequences are deduplicated, and each keeps its most common genes and DNA. For this sample there are 210,000 or so distinct CDR3 sequences; over 7% appear just once. About 5% of the sample is held by the ten biggest clonotypes. The specimen sequenced was blood, either unsorted or a sorted T cell fraction (not recorded which). These receptors were taken from a female donor with ankylosing spondylitis or in good health (not recorded which).

This clonotype was recorded many times. This rearrangement joins TRBV5-1 to TRBJ2-1; no definite D call. Trimming took off 3 bases at V and 2 bases at J, with 12 bases between the two ends. In germline, CDR1 is SGHRS, CDR2 YFSETQ. This CDR3 comprises 15 residues. The CDR3 region has the DNA TGCGCCAGCAGCTATTTAGTAGATACCTACAATGAGCAGTTCTTC. It translates to CASSYLVDTYNEQFF.

This clonotype was recorded at least ten times. The chain joins TRBV20-1 to TRBJ2-5; the match to TRBD1 covers 10 bases. The germline CDR1 and CDR2 sequences are DFQATT and SNEGSKA (reference sequence). V lost 3 bases to trimming and J lost 2 bases; unmatched junction nucleotides: 3. The CDR3 extends over 14 amino acids. For the CDR3, the DNA is TGCAGTGCTAGCAGGACAGGGGGACAAGAGACCCAGTACTTC. Translating it yields CSASRTGGQETQYF.

The table lists this clonotype with many counts. This chain connects TRBV7-9 to TRBJ1-4, with TRBD1 as a possible D gene (5 bases). The germline V gene encodes CDR1 SEHNR and CDR2 FQNEAQ (reference sequence). V lost 3 bases to trimming and J lost 7 bases, with 15 bases between them. This CDR3 has 15 residues. The CDR3 here is CASSFASGRGEKLFF. The DNA for the CDR3 is TGTGCCAGCAGCTTCGCGTCTGGAAGGGGTGAAAAACTGTTTTTT.

This clonotype was found many times. The chain uses TRBV29-1 and TRBJ2-1; the D gene is possibly TRBD2 (6 bases). Germline V gene data show CDR1 as SQVTM and CDR2 as ANQGSEA. V was trimmed by 7 bases and J by 5 bases, leaving 15 bases between them. The CDR3 has 13 residues. CDR3 bases: TGCAGCGAAATGCGGGACCCAAACAATGAGCAGTTCTTC. Protein sequence: CSEMRDPNNEQFF.

This clonotype was counted between two and nine times. The junction departs from germline at one end; a sequencing error may be responsible. This chain links TRBV7-8 with TRBJ2-3; 10 bases align to TRBD1. CDR3 length: 15 amino acids. Germline V gene data show CDR1 as SGHVS and CDR2 as FQNEAQ. In nucleotides, the CDR3 is TGTGCCACCAGCGGAGGGGACAGGGGAACAGATACGCAGTATTTT. Its protein product is CATSGGDRGTDTQYF.

This clonotype came up many times. The J gene is TRBJ2-3, the V gene TRBV5-5; D is undetermined. The germline V and J ends were trimmed by 4 bases and 4 bases, with 7 bases remaining between them. This CDR3 is built from 12 residues. CDR1 is SGHKS and CDR2 is YYEKEE in the germline V gene (reference sequence). For the CDR3, the DNA is TGTGCCAGCAGCGCAGGTGCAGATACGCAGTATTTT. Protein: CASSAGADTQYF.

As regards this clonotype: With a much larger clone just one base away, this may be a read error. This chain uses TRBV20-1 with TRBJ2-3; TRBD2 is a possible D gene (5 bases). The germline gives CDR1 DFQATT, CDR2 SNEGSKA (reference sequence). CDR3 length: 15 residues. The CDR3 bases are TGCAGTACTAGAGCCTTGACCGGCGTGACAGATACGCAGTATTTT. The encoded protein is CSTRALTGVTDTQYF.

This clonotype was recorded many times. This chain joins TRBV7-2 and TRBJ2-1; D gene uncertain. There are 13 residues in the CDR3. Trimming took off 3 bases at V and 4 bases at J, with 7 bases between the two ends. The germline CDR1 and CDR2 sequences are SGHTA and FQGNSA. For the CDR3, the DNA is TGTGCCAGCAGCTTGAGACTGTACAATGAGCAGTTCTTC. It is translated as CASSLRLYNEQFF.

This clonotype showed up many times. The chain has TRBV18 and TRBJ1-1; D remains unclear. Between the trimmed V and J ends, which lost 3 bases and 1 base, there was a span of 18 bases. Germline V gene lookup returns CDR1 KGHSH and CDR2 LQKENI. This CDR3 spans 17 amino acids. The CDR3 spells CASSPPAGRPSNTEAFF. The DNA for the CDR3 is TGTGCCAGCTCACCTCCGGCGGGCCGACCCTCGAACACTGAAGCTTTCTTT.

This clonotype was seen more than once but under ten times. The CDR3 loop reads CASSLVFEDYGYTF. For the CDR3, the DNA is TGTGCCAGCAGCTTAGTTTTCGAGGACTATGGCTACACCTTC. This chain uses TRBV7-2 with TRBJ1-2; D unresolved. Germline V gene sequence: CDR1 SGHTA, CDR2 FQGNSA. V lost 1 base, J lost 3 bases, and 9 bases lay in between. This CDR3 region has 14 residues.

Many counts were recorded for this clonotype. V and J are TRBV9 and TRBJ2-5; TRBD2 matches 9 bases. This CDR3 spans 21 amino acids. In germline, CDR1 is SGDLS, CDR2 YYNGEE. Trimming cost V 4 bases and J 4 bases; bases outside gene matches: 26. The CDR3 region has the DNA TGTGCCAGCAGCCCAGAGGGTGGTAGCGGGAGTCGGCCAGTGGTAGGAGAGACCCAGTACTTC. Protein product: CASSPEGGSGSRPVVGETQYF.

Worth noting for this clonotype: A much larger clonotype is one base distant, so this may be a read error. The chain joins TRBV7-8 to TRBJ2-2; D might be TRBD2 (7 bases). CDR3 length: 15 residues. Germline V gene data show CDR1 as SGHVS and CDR2 as FQNEAQ. In nucleotides, the CDR3 is TGTACCAGCAGCTTAGTCGGGGGGCATGGCGGGGAGCTGTTTTTT. Translating it yields CTSSLVGGHGGELFF.

This clonotype was counted many times. The rearrangement joins TRBV7-3 to TRBJ2-2; D is ambiguous. CDR3 length equals 13 residues. V lost 0 bases, J lost 8 bases, and 7 bases lay in between. Germline V lookup: CDR1 SGHTA, CDR2 FQGTGA. The CDR3 nucleotides are TGTGCCAGCAGCTTAACGTTAATGGGGGAGCTGTTTTTT. Protein product: CASSLTLMGELFF.

This clonotype was observed at least ten times. The V gene is TRBV5-6, the J gene TRBJ2-1; D is undetermined. V gave up 4 bases and J gave up 0 bases, with 11 bases separating them. The germline V gene has CDR1 SGHDT and CDR2 YYEEEE. This CDR3 comprises 15 residues. This chain's CDR3 is CASSLDWRSYNEQFF. The CDR3 DNA follows: TGTGCCAGCAGCCTAGACTGGCGCTCCTACAATGAGCAGTTCTTC.

This clonotype was observed many times. The chain recombines TRBV2 with TRBJ2-3; 12 bases fit TRBD2. CDR1 is SNHLY and CDR2 is FYNNEI in the germline V gene. The CDR3 is made up of 17 amino acids. With V trimmed by 7 bases and J by 2 bases, 10 bases remained unmatched. The CDR3, as DNA: TGTGCCAGCACCACGCCGACTAGCGGGAGTCCCACAGATACGCAGTATTTT. Amino acid sequence: CASTTPTSGSPTDTQYF.

On this clonotype: A single base separates this from a much larger clone, so it may be a read error. The rearrangement uses TRBV5-1 and TRBJ2-7; 13 nucleotides match TRBD2. The CDR3 runs to 15 residues. Germline CDR1 SGHRS, CDR2 YFSETQ. V lost 3 bases and J lost 10; bases outside the gene matches: 10. CDR3 sequence: CASSSGLAGASDQYF. The CDR3 DNA reads as TGCGCCAGCAGCTCAGGACTAGCGGGAGCTTCCGATCAGTACTTC.

This clonotype was seen ten or more times. The chain has TRBV28 and TRBJ2-1; 12 nucleotides match TRBD1. V was pared by 5 bases and J by 11 bases, with 10 bases of the junction left unmatched. Germline CDR1 MDHEN, CDR2 SYDVKM. This CDR3 has 15 amino acids. The CDR3 here is CASSQTGTGGPQQFF. For the CDR3, the DNA is TGTGCCAGCAGTCAAACCGGGACAGGGGGCCCCCAGCAGTTCTTC.

There are many counts of this clonotype. The chain has TRBV5-1 and TRBJ2-7; 7 nucleotides agree with TRBD1. Trimming removed 4 bases from V and 4 bases from J; junction bases left unmatched: 8. The CDR3 has 14 amino acids. Germline CDR1 SGHRS, CDR2 YFSETQ. CDR3 coding DNA: TGCGCCAGCAGCCTCGAGGGGGCTCCTTACGAGCAGTACTTC. Translation: CASSLEGAPYEQYF.

This clonotype appeared many times. This rearrangement joins TRBV20-1 to TRBJ2-7; possibly TRBD1 for D (5 bases). The V gene lost 6 bases and the J gene lost 3 bases, with 12 bases spanning the gap. Germline V CDR1 and CDR2: DFQATT, SNEGSKA (reference sequence). CDR3 length: 12 residues. The CDR3 loop is CSAPWGNYEQYF. CDR3 bases: TGCAGTGCGCCATGGGGCAACTACGAGCAGTACTTC.

This clonotype was counted ten times or more. The chain recombines TRBV4-1 with TRBJ2-1, with D perhaps matching TRBD2 (6 bases). CDR1 and CDR2 (germline): MGHRA, YSYEKL. The CDR3 is made up of 14 amino acids. The V end was cut by 5 bases, the J end by 6 bases, with 14 bases between. This CDR3 reads CASSYGTLGNEQFF. The CDR3 nucleotides read TGCGCCAGCAGCTACGGGACTTTGGGCAATGAGCAGTTCTTC.

This clonotype has ten or more counts. This sequence joins TRBV6-1 and TRBJ2-7, with a possible D match to TRBD1 (5 bases). The V end was cut by 2 bases, the J end by 4 bases, with 18 bases between. The CDR3 runs 16 residues. CDR1 is MNHNS and CDR2 is SASEGT in the germline V gene. CDR3 in amino acids: CASSEMQGVRRYEQYF. DNA for the CDR3: TGTGCCAGCAGTGAAATGCAAGGGGTCCGTCGTTACGAGCAGTACTTC.

This clonotype was observed many times. The CDR3 DNA follows: TGTGCCAGCAGCTTAAGAGGATGGGAGCAGTTCTTC. It codes for CASSLRGWEQFF. V is TRBV11-2 and J is TRBJ2-1; no clear D gene. Germline CDR1 is SGHAT and CDR2 is FQNNGV. V gave up 2 bases and J gave up 10 bases, with 9 bases separating them. The CDR3 length is 12 residues.

This clonotype came up many times. This chain links TRBV12-3 or TRBV12-4 with TRBJ2-2; 8 bases match TRBD2. J gave up 5 bases and V 5 bases, and 7 bases lay outside the gene matches. The CDR3 sequence is 15 residues long. CDR3 protein: CASSVSGRYTGELFF. The DNA for the CDR3 is TGTGCCAGCAGTGTCAGCGGGAGATATACCGGGGAGCTGTTTTTT.

This clonotype has ten or more counts. V gene TRBV3-1 combines with J gene TRBJ2-1; TRBD2 matches at 7 bases. The CDR3 loop spans 16 amino acids. CDR1 is LGHDT and CDR2 is YNNKEL in the germline V gene (reference sequence). J was trimmed by 6 bases and V by 1 base; bases with no gene match: 9. CDR3 coding DNA: TGTGCCAGCAGCCAAGGCGGTCTGGCTAGCGGCAATGAGCAGTTCTTC. Amino acids: CASSQGGLASGNEQFF.

The chain couples TRBV7-9 to TRBJ1-4; 8 positions match TRBD1. The length of the CDR3 is 15 residues. J gave up 8 bases and V 5 bases, and 10 bases lay outside the gene matches. Germline-derived CDR1 and CDR2 are SEHNR and FQNEAQ (reference sequence). This CDR3 reads CASSARQGLWEKLFF. The CDR3 nucleotides read TGTGCCAGCAGCGCCCGACAGGGGTTGTGGGAAAAACTGTTTTTT.